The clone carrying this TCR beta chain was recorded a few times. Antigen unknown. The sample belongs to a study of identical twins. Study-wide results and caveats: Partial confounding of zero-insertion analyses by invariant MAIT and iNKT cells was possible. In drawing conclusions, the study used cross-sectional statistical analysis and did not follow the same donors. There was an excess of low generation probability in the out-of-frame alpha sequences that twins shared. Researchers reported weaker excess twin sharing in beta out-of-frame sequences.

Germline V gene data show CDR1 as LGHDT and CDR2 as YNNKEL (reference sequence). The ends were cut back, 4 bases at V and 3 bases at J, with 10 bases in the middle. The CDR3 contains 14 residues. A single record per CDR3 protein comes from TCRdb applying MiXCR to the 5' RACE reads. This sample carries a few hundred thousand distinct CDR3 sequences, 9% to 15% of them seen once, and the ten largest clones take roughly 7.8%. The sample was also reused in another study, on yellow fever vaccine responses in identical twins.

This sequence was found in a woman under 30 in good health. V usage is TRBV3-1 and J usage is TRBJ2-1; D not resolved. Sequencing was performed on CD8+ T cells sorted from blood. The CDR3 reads CASSPTTSYNEQFF. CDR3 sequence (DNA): TGTGCCAGCAGCCCGACAACGAGCTACAATGAGCAGTTCTTC.